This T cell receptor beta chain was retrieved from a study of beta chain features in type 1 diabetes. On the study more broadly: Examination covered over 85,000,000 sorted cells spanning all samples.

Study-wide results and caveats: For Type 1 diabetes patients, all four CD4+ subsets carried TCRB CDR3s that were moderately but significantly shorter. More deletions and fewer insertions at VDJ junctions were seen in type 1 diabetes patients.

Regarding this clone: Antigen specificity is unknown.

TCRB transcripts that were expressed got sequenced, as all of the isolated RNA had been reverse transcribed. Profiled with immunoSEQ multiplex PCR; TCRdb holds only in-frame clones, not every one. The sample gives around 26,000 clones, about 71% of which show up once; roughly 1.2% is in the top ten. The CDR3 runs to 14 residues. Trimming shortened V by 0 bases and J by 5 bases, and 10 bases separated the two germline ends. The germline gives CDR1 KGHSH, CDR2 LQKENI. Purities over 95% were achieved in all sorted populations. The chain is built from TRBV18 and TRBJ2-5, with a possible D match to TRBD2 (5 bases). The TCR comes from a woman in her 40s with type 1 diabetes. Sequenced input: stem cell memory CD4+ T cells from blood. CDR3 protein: CASSPPKGGETQYF. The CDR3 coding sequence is TGTGCCAGCTCACCACCGAAAGGCGGGGAGACCCAGTACTTC.